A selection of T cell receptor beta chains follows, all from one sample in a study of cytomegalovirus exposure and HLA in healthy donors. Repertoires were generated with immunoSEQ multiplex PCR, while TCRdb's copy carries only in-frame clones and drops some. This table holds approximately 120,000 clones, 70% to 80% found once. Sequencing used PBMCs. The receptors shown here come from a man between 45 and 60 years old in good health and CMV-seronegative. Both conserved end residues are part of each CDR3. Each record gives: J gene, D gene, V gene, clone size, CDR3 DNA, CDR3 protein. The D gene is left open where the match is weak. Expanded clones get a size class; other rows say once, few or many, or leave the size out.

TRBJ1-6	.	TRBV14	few	TGTGCCAGCAGCCAAGGGACTCCAAATTCACCCCTCCACTTT	CASSQGTPNSPLHF
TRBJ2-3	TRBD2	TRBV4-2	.	TGTGCCAGCAGCCACTCGGGGCTAGCGGGGGGGGGCACAGATACGCAGTATTTT	CASSHSGLAGGGTDTQYF
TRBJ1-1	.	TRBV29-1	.	TGCAGCGTCCGGCTGGCGGGGGGGACCACTGAAGCTTTCTTT	CSVRLAGGTTEAFF
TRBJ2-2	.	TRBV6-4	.	TGTGCCAGCAGTGCGGGGACCGGGGAGCTGTTTTTT	CASSAGTGELFF
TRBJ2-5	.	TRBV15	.	TGTGCCACCAGCAGAAACAGCCAAGAGACCCAGTACTTC	CATSRNSQETQYF
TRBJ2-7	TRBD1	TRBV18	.	TGTGCCAGCTCCCCGGGACAGAGCACCTACGAGCAGTACTTC	CASSPGQSTYEQYF
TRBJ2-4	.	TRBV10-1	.	TGCGCCAGCAGTCCCTCGCTGTGGCCCAAAAACATTCAGTACTTC	CASSPSLWPKNIQYF
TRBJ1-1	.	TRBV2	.	TGTGCCAGCAGGCGGGAACAACGGAACACTGAAGCTTTCTTT	CASRREQRNTEAFF
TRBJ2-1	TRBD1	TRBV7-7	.	TGTGCCAGCAGCCAGGGGGGACAGGGGACCGATGAGCAGTTCTTC	CASSQGGQGTDEQFF
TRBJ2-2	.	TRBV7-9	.	TGTTCCAGCAGCCCCTTGGGAGGGGGAGGAACCGGGGAGCTGTTTTTT	CSSSPLGGGGTGELFF
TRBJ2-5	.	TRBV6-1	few	TGTGCCAGCAGTGAATCCCAGGGGTTTGAGACCCAGTACTTC	CASSESQGFETQYF
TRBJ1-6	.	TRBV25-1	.	TGTGCCAGCAGACAGACAGGCATATATAATTCACCCCTCCACTTT	CASRQTGIYNSPLHF
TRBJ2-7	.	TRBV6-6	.	TGTGCCAGCAGTTACGGCGACAGCTCCTACGAGCAGTACTTC	CASSYGDSSYEQYF
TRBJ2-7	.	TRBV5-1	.	TGCGCCAGCAGCCAACCGGGTTCCTACGAGCAGTACTTC	CASSQPGSYEQYF
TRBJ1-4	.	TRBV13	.	TGTGCCAGCACACAGGCACCCGATGAAAAACTGTTTTTT	CASTQAPDEKLFF
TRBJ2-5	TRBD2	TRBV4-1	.	TGCGCCAGCAGCCAAGTAGTGGGAGAGCGGGGTATTCAAGAGACCCAGTACTTC	CASSQVVGERGIQETQYF
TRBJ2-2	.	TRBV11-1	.	TGTGCCAGCAGCTTAGCCAGGGGTGCCGGGGAGCTGTTTTTT	CASSLARGAGELFF
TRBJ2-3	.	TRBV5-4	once	TGTGCCAGCAGCCCTACAGGTCCCTACGCAGATACGCAGTATTTT	CASSPTGPYADTQYF
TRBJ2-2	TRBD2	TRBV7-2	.	TGTGCCAGCAGACTAGCGTCGAACACCGGGGAGCTGTTTTTT	CASRLASNTGELFF
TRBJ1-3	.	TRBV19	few	TGTGCCAGTAGCCTCCTCGGCCAGGGAAGTGGAAACACCATATATTTT	CASSLLGQGSGNTIYF
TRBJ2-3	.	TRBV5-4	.	TGTGCCAGCAGCTTGGGGCCCCCAGGACAGAGCACAGATACGCAGTATTTT	CASSLGPPGQSTDTQYF
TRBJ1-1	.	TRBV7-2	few	TGTGCCAGCAGCTTACAGGGCGGGAACACTGAAGCTTTCTTT	CASSLQGGNTEAFF
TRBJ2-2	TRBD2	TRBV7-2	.	TGTGCCAGCAGCTTGGGACTAGCGGGGGGGCACGGCGGGGAGCTGTTTTTT	CASSLGLAGGHGGELFF